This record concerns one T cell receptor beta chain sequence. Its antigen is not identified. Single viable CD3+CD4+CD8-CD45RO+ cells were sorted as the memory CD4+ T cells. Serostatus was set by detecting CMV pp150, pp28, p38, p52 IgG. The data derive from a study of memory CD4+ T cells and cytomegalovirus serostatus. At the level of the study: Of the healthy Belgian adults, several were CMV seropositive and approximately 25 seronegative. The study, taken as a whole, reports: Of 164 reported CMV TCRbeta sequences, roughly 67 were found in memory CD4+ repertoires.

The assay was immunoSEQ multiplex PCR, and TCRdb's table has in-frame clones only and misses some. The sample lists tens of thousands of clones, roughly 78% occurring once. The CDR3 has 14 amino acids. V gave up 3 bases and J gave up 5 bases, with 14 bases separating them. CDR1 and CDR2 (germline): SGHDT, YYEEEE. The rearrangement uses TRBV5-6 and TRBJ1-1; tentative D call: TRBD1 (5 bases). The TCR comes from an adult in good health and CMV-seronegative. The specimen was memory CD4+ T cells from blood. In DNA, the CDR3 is TGTGCCAGCAGCTACCCAGGGAGAGGAACTGAAGCTTTCTTT. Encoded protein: CASSYPGRGTEAFF.